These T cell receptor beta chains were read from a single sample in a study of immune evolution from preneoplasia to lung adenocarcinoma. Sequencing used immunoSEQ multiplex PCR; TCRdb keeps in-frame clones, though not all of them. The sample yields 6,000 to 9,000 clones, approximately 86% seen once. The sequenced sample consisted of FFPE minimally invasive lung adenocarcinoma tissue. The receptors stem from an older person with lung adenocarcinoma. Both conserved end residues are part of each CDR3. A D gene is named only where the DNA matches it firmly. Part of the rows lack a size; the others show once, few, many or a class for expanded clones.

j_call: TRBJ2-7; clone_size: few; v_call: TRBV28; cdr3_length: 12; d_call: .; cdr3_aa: CASNRDMGEQYF; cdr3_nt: TGTGCCAGCAACCGGGACATGGGCGAGCAGTACTTC
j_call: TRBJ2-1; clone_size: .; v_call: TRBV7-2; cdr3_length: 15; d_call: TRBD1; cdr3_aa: CASSLTGTGVNEQFF; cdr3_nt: TGTGCCAGCAGCTTAACCGGGACAGGGGTTAATGAGCAGTTCTTC
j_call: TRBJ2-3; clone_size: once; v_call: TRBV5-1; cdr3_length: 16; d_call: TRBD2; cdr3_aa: CASSPSTSGSTDTQYF; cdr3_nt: TGCGCCAGCAGCCCGTCGACTAGCGGGAGCACAGATACGCAGTATTTT
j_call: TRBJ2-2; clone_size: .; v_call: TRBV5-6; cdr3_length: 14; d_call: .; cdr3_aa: CASEQGRNTGELFF; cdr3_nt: TGTGCCAGCGAGCAGGGGAGGAACACCGGGGAGCTGTTTTTT
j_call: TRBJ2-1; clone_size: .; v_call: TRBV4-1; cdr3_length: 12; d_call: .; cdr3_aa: CASSQARSEQFF; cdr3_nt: TGCGCCAGCAGCCAGGCTAGGAGTGAGCAGTTCTTC
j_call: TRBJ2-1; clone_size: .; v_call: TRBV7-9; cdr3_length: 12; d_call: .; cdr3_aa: CASSGSYNEQFF; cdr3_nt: TGTGCCAGCAGCGGCTCCTACAATGAGCAGTTCTTC
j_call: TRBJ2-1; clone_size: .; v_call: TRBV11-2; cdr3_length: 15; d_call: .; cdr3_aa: CASSPGILPYNEQFF; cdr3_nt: TGTGCCAGCAGCCCCGGTATCTTGCCCTACAATGAGCAGTTCTTC
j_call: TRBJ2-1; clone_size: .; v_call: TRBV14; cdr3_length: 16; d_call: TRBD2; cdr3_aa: CASSYLSGGAYVEQFF; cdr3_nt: TGTGCCAGCAGCTACCTTAGCGGGGGGGCCTATGTGGAGCAGTTCTTC
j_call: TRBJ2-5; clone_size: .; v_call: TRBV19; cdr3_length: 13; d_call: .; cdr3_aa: CASSIAGMETQYF; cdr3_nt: TGTGCCAGTAGTATCGCCGGAATGGAGACCCAGTACTTC
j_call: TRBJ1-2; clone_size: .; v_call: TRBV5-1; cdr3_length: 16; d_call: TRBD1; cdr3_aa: CASSLEVGTANYGYTF; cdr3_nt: TGCGCCAGCAGCTTGGAAGTCGGGACAGCTAACTATGGCTACACCTTC
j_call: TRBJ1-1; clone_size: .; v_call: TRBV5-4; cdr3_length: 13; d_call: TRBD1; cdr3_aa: CASSYYRGTEAFF; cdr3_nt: TGTGCCAGCAGCTATTACAGGGGCACTGAAGCTTTCTTT
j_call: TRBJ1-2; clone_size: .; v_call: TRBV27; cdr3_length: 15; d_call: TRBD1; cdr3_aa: CASSSTPQGHYGYTF; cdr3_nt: TGTGCCAGCAGCTCTACCCCACAGGGGCACTATGGCTACACCTTC
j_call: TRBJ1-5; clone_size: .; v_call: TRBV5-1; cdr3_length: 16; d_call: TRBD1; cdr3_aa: CASSPGTGQPTQPQHF; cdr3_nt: TGCGCCAGCAGCCCCGGGACAGGGCAGCCAACTCAGCCCCAGCATTTT
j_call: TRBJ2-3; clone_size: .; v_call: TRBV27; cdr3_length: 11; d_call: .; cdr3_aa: CASQNHDTQYF; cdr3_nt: TGTGCCAGCCAAAATCACGATACGCAGTATTTT
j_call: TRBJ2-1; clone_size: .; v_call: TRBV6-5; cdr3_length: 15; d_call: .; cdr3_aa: CASSYQLALYNEQFF; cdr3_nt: TGTGCCAGCAGTTACCAACTGGCCCTCTACAATGAGCAGTTCTTC
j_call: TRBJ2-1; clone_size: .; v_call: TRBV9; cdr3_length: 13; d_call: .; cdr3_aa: CASSGQDYNEQFF; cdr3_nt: TGTGCCAGCAGCGGGCAGGACTACAATGAGCAGTTCTTC
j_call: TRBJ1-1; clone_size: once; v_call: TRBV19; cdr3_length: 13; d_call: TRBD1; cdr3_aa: CASSPSDRGEAFF; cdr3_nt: TGTGCCAGTAGTCCCTCCGACAGGGGGGAAGCTTTCTTT
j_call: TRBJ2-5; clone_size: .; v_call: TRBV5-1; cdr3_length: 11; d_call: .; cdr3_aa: CASSFEETQYF; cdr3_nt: TGCGCCAGCAGCTTCGAAGAGACCCAGTACTTC
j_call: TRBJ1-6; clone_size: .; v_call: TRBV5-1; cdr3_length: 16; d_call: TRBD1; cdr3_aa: CASSLEPGQTNSPLHF; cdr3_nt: TGCGCCAGCAGCTTGGAACCGGGACAGACGAATTCACCCCTCCACTTT
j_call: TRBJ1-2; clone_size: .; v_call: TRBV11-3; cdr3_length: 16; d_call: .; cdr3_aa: CASSPWFSSANYGYTF; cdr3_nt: TGTGCCAGCAGCCCCTGGTTCTCTAGTGCTAACTATGGCTACACCTTC
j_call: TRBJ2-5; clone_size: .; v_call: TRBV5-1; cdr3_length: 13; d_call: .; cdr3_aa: CASNEPQSETQYF; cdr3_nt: TGCGCCAGCAATGAGCCTCAGTCAGAGACCCAGTACTTC
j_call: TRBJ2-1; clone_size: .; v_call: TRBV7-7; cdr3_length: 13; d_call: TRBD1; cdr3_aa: CASSWDRGREQFF; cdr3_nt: TGTGCTAGCAGCTGGGACAGGGGGCGTGAGCAGTTCTTC
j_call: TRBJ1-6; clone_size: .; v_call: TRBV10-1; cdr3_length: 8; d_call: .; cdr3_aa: CASSPLHF; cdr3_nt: TGCGCCAGCAGTCCCCTCCACTTT
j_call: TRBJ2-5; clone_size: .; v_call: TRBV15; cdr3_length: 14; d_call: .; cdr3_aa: CATSREGDQETQYF; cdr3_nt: TGTGCCACCAGCAGAGAGGGGGACCAAGAGACCCAGTACTTC
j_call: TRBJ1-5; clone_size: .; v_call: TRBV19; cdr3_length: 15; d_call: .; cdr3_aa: CASKSLRHSNQPQHF; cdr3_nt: TGTGCCAGTAAGTCACTTCGGCATAGCAATCAGCCCCAGCATTTT
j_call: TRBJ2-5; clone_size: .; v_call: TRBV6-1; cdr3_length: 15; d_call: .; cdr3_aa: CASSEESLPGETQYF; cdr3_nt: TGTGCCAGCAGTGAAGAGAGCCTACCGGGGGAGACCCAGTACTTC
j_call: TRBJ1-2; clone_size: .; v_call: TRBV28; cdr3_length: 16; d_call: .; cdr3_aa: CASRPRMGVSNYGYTF; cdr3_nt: TGTGCCAGCCGGCCTCGTATGGGGGTTTCTAACTATGGCTACACCTTC
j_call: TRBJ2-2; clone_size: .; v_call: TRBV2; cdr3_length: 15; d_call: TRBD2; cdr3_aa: CASSLAGTNTGELFF; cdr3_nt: TGTGCCAGCAGTCTAGCGGGAACGAACACCGGGGAGCTGTTTTTT